This T cell receptor (beta chain) emerged from a study of cytomegalovirus exposure and HLA in healthy donors (dated by TCRdb to the late 2010s). Notes on the research overall: The 650 to 800 repertoires of the first cohort and the 120 validation repertoires were produced on the same platform, according to a later analysis. In addition to the first cohort of 666 subjects, a separate validation cohort of under 150 different subjects was used. To predict cytomegalovirus infection status, the study brought together high-throughput TCR immunosequencing, statistical association of individual TCRs with disease status, and machine learning. The aim of the study was to test whether cataloging public T cell receptors could identify signatures of past pathogen exposure.

To note about this clone: What this receptor recognizes is not known. No per-base quality is available; no much larger clone lies one base away.

Overall study outcomes, separate from this receptor: A later analysis found that TCRs clustered in the first cohort also tended to co-occur in the approximately 120 validation repertoires, with 90% to 95% of cluster scores above 0. Most TCR sequences were observed very rarely across donors, whereas some public TCRs were present in many individuals. A few of the identified cytomegalovirus-associated TCR beta chains were confirmed in vitro to be specific for cytomegalovirus antigens. The classifier was reported to diagnose cytomegalovirus status with high specificity and sensitivity in both the original and validation cohorts. A later analysis lacked HLA typing for the validation cohort, so it scored co-occurrence in that cohort across all 110 or so repertoires. The study gave a list of more than 150 TCR beta chains associated with cytomegalovirus. According to the authors, the approach could potentially be generalized to other disease states and immunological phenotypes.

Library construction relied on the immunoSEQ multiplex PCR assay. As for the original processing: To diagnose cytomegalovirus status from the catalog of TCR beta chain sequences, a statistical classification framework was built. TCRdb carries this immuneACCESS record with in-frame sequences only. Its versions omit some clonotypes, under half of them owing to an unresolved V gene in the studies checked, with the rest unexplained. That table gives V, J and clone size, and the DNA gave D and trimming. The sample yields tens of thousands of clones; 94% were counted once. Jointly, the top ten make up around 4.5% of the sample. The donors belonged to the validation cohort of about 120 subjects, which was separate from the approximately 680-subject first cohort. The sequenced sample was PBMCs. The source is a young man in good health and CMV-seropositive.

The nucleotides are TGTGCCAGCAGCCCCCGCGCGGGGGCGGTCTACGAGCAGTACTTC. The resulting protein is CASSPRAGAVYEQYF. The chain is assembled from TRBV7-6 and TRBJ2-7; TRBD2 could be the D gene, as 7 bases match. The CDR3 measures 15 amino acids from cysteine to phenylalanine. The kept DNA is CDR3 alone, 45 bases in frame from the first base. V and J lose 5 bases and 3 bases, and a span of 17 bases separates them. CDR1 and CDR2, looked up from the germline V gene, are SGHVS and FNYEAQ. With all but the CDR3 taken from the reference TRBV7-6 and TRBJ2-7 genes, the full variable domain is: GAGVSQSPRYKVTKRGQDVALRCDPISGHVSLYWYRQALGQGPEFLTYFNYEAQQDKSGLPNDRFSAERPEGSISTLTIQRTEQRDSAMYRCASSPRAGAVYEQYFGPGTRLTVT.